The sequence of this T cell receptor beta chain was determined in a study of blood T cell repertoires in COVID-19. This CDR3 is 16 amino acids long. V lost 5 bases and J lost 4; bases outside the gene matches: 8. Looked up from germline, CDR1 is SGHAT and CDR2 is FQNNGV. Produced via immunoSEQ multiplex PCR; TCRdb's table is partial and in-frame only. Found here are 100,000 to 120,000 clones, approximately 82% of them singletons; the top ten hold around 4%. The chain has TRBV11-2 and TRBJ2-5; the match to TRBD2 covers 12 bases. Sequenced sample: peripheral blood. The receptor was derived from a woman of 80 years or more with acute or convalescent COVID-19. The CDR3 nucleotides are TGTGCCAGCAGCCCCCCGGGACTAGCGGGTGCAGAGACCCAGTACTTC. Translated: CASSPPGLAGAETQYF.